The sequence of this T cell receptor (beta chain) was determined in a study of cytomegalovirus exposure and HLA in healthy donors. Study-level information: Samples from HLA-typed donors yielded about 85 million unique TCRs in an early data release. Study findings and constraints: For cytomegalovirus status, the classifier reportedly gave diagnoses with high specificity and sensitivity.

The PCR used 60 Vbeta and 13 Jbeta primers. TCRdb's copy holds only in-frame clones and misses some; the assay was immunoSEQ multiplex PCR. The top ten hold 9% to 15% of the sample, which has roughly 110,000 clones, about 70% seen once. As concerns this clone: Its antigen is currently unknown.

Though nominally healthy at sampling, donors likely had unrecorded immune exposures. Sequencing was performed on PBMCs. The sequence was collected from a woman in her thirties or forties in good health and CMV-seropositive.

The CDR3 region has the DNA TGTGCCAGCAGCTTAGTTGGCTCAGGGTCTTCGTATTCACCCCTCCACTTT. It specifies CASSLVGSGSSYSPLHF. The chain links TRBV7-6 to TRBJ1-6, with a possible D match to TRBD1 (5 bases). The V gene's germline CDR1 is SGHVS and CDR2 FNYEAQ. CDR3 length: 17 residues. Trimming removed 1 base from V and 8 bases from J, with 18 bases in between.